These T cell receptor beta chains were read from a single sample in a study of blood T cell repertoires in COVID-19. Measured with immunoSEQ multiplex PCR; TCRdb has only the in-frame clones, and not every one. Of about 210,000 clones in the sample, more than 75% were seen once. The sequenced sample was peripheral blood. Source of these receptors: a woman between 70 and 85 years old with COVID-19, enrolled during active disease. Each CDR3 is given with its conserved first and last residue. The D gene is left open where the match is weak. For some rows the clone size is stated as once, few or many, or as a class when expanded; others skip it.

d_gene: TRBD2; abundance: .; j_gene: TRBJ2-7; v_gene: TRBV15; CDR3nt: TGTGCCACCAGGAGAACTAGCGGGAGAGCCCACGAGCAGTACTTC; CDR3aa: CATRRTSGRAHEQYF
d_gene: .; abundance: .; j_gene: TRBJ1-1; v_gene: TRBV5-1; CDR3nt: TGCGCCAGCAGCTTGGGGGGCGAGGACACTGAAGCTTTCTTT; CDR3aa: CASSLGGEDTEAFF
d_gene: TRBD2; abundance: .; j_gene: TRBJ2-1; v_gene: TRBV10-3; CDR3nt: TGTGCCATCAGGAGGAGCGGGAAATCCTACAATGAGCAGTTCTTC; CDR3aa: CAIRRSGKSYNEQFF
d_gene: .; abundance: .; j_gene: TRBJ2-7; v_gene: TRBV28; CDR3nt: TGTGCCAGCAGGCCTTCCACAGGGAGAGCCTACGAGCAGTACTTC; CDR3aa: CASRPSTGRAYEQYF
d_gene: .; abundance: .; j_gene: TRBJ1-6; v_gene: TRBV3-1/TRBV3-2; CDR3nt: TGTGCCAGCAGCCAAGTTAACGCGCCCTCAAATTCACCCCTCCACTTT; CDR3aa: CASSQVNAPSNSPLHF
d_gene: TRBD2; abundance: .; j_gene: TRBJ2-2; v_gene: TRBV6-2/TRBV6-3; CDR3nt: TGTGCCAGCAGTTACCAGACTAGCGGAGTAAAAACCGGGGAGCTGTTTTTT; CDR3aa: CASSYQTSGVKTGELFF
d_gene: .; abundance: .; j_gene: TRBJ1-4; v_gene: TRBV9; CDR3nt: TGTGCCAGCAGCGCGACGTGGACACCGGGTAATGAAAAACTGTTTTTT; CDR3aa: CASSATWTPGNEKLFF
d_gene: .; abundance: .; j_gene: TRBJ1-3; v_gene: TRBV28; CDR3nt: TGTGCCAGCACCCACCGCCCAGTCTCTGGAAACACCATATATTTT; CDR3aa: CASTHRPVSGNTIYF
d_gene: .; abundance: .; j_gene: TRBJ1-1; v_gene: TRBV4-2; CDR3nt: TGTGCCAGCAGCCAAGACAGGGCGAACACTGAAGCTTTCTTT; CDR3aa: CASSQDRANTEAFF
d_gene: TRBD1; abundance: .; j_gene: TRBJ1-1; v_gene: TRBV2; CDR3nt: TGTGCCAGCAGTCGGGACAGGAGCACTGAAGCTTTCTTT; CDR3aa: CASSRDRSTEAFF
d_gene: TRBD1; abundance: .; j_gene: TRBJ1-1; v_gene: TRBV27; CDR3nt: TGTGCCAGCAGTTCACGGACAGGCGATGAAGCTTTCTTT; CDR3aa: CASSSRTGDEAFF
d_gene: TRBD2; abundance: few; j_gene: TRBJ2-7; v_gene: TRBV18; CDR3nt: TGTGCCAGCTCACCCCCGGGACTAGTCTACGAGCAGTACTTC; CDR3aa: CASSPPGLVYEQYF
d_gene: TRBD1; abundance: .; j_gene: TRBJ2-5; v_gene: TRBV28; CDR3nt: TGTGCCAGCAGTTCCAGACAGGGCCATGAGACCCAGTACTTC; CDR3aa: CASSSRQGHETQYF
d_gene: .; abundance: .; j_gene: TRBJ2-2; v_gene: TRBV19; CDR3nt: TGTGCCAGTAGGACACAGGGTTCCCCTGGGGAGCTGTTTTTT; CDR3aa: CASRTQGSPGELFF
d_gene: .; abundance: .; j_gene: TRBJ2-2; v_gene: TRBV15; CDR3nt: TGTGCCACCAGCAGTCACCCGGACCCAGGGGTCACCGGGGAGCTGTTTTTT; CDR3aa: CATSSHPDPGVTGELFF
d_gene: .; abundance: few; j_gene: TRBJ2-7; v_gene: TRBV10-2; CDR3nt: TGCGCCAGCAGTTTTTTAGCGGAGCAGTACTTC; CDR3aa: CASSFLAEQYF
d_gene: TRBD1; abundance: .; j_gene: TRBJ2-2; v_gene: TRBV19; CDR3nt: TGTGCCAGTAGTCCTAGTCAAGGGACAGGGCGCACCGGGGAGCTGTTTTTT; CDR3aa: CASSPSQGTGRTGELFF
d_gene: .; abundance: .; j_gene: TRBJ2-2; v_gene: TRBV28; CDR3nt: TGTGCCAGCACCTTCGCCGGCGTGGGGAGCACCGGGGAGCTGTTTTTT; CDR3aa: CASTFAGVGSTGELFF
d_gene: TRBD1; abundance: .; j_gene: TRBJ2-2; v_gene: TRBV6-5; CDR3nt: TGTGCCAGCAGCTACAGGGGGAGAGGGGAGCTGTTTTTT; CDR3aa: CASSYRGRGELFF
d_gene: .; abundance: .; j_gene: TRBJ2-3; v_gene: TRBV24-1; CDR3nt: TGTGCCACCAGTGATCCGGGTCCCACAGATACGCAGTATTTT; CDR3aa: CATSDPGPTDTQYF
d_gene: .; abundance: .; j_gene: TRBJ2-3; v_gene: TRBV19; CDR3nt: TGTGCCAGTGGAGAAATATTGGGTACGCAGTATTTT; CDR3aa: CASGEILGTQYF
d_gene: TRBD2; abundance: .; j_gene: TRBJ2-2; v_gene: TRBV10-3; CDR3nt: TGTGCCATCAGAGATCTTAGCGGGAGGGCGGACACCGGGGAGCTGTTTTTT; CDR3aa: CAIRDLSGRADTGELFF
d_gene: .; abundance: .; j_gene: TRBJ2-5; v_gene: TRBV7-8; CDR3nt: TGTGCCAGCAGCTTAGGTCAACAAGAGACCCAGTACTTC; CDR3aa: CASSLGQQETQYF
d_gene: .; abundance: .; j_gene: TRBJ1-2; v_gene: TRBV28; CDR3nt: TGTGCCAGCAGCCCCCTGGGAGAGATCTATGGCTACACCTTC; CDR3aa: CASSPLGEIYGYTF
d_gene: TRBD2; abundance: .; j_gene: TRBJ2-5; v_gene: TRBV9; CDR3nt: TGTGCCAGCAGCGTAGCTAGCGGGAAAGAGACCCAGTACTTC; CDR3aa: CASSVASGKETQYF
d_gene: TRBD1; abundance: .; j_gene: TRBJ2-1; v_gene: TRBV29-1; CDR3nt: TGCAGCGCTCAGGACAGGGGTGATGAGCAGTTCTTC; CDR3aa: CSAQDRGDEQFF
d_gene: TRBD2; abundance: .; j_gene: TRBJ2-5; v_gene: TRBV11-2; CDR3nt: TGTGCCAGCAGCTTCCGGACTAGCGGGGAAGAGACCCAGTACTTC; CDR3aa: CASSFRTSGEETQYF
d_gene: TRBD1; abundance: .; j_gene: TRBJ1-6; v_gene: TRBV19; CDR3nt: TGTGCCAGTAGTGCCGAGACAGGGATCGGTTCACCCCTCCACTTT; CDR3aa: CASSAETGIGSPLHF
d_gene: TRBD2; abundance: .; j_gene: TRBJ2-1; v_gene: TRBV30; CDR3nt: TGTGCCTGGAGTGGACTAGCCTCCAATGAGCAGTTCTTC; CDR3aa: CAWSGLASNEQFF
d_gene: TRBD1; abundance: .; j_gene: TRBJ2-3; v_gene: TRBV10-1; CDR3nt: TGCGCCAGCAGCCGGGACAGGGGATCAGATACGCAGTATTTT; CDR3aa: CASSRDRGSDTQYF
d_gene: .; abundance: .; j_gene: TRBJ1-2; v_gene: TRBV2; CDR3nt: TGTGCCAGCACCTCCGGGTATGGCTACACCTTC; CDR3aa: CASTSGYGYTF
d_gene: .; abundance: .; j_gene: TRBJ2-3; v_gene: TRBV7-3; CDR3nt: TGTGCCAGCAGCTTAGGACTTTCGGGGGATACGCAGTATTTT; CDR3aa: CASSLGLSGDTQYF
d_gene: .; abundance: .; j_gene: TRBJ1-1; v_gene: TRBV9; CDR3nt: TGTGCCAGCAGCGTAGTAGGGGGTGGGAGAACTGAAGCTTTCTTT; CDR3aa: CASSVVGGGRTEAFF
d_gene: TRBD1; abundance: .; j_gene: TRBJ1-5; v_gene: TRBV19; CDR3nt: TGTGCCAGTAGTAAGGGGACAGTCTATAGCAATCAGCCCCAGCATTTT; CDR3aa: CASSKGTVYSNQPQHF
d_gene: .; abundance: .; j_gene: TRBJ1-2; v_gene: TRBV28; CDR3nt: TGTGCCAGCAGCCTGGTCTCAGCAGGGCGAGAGGGCTACACCTTC; CDR3aa: CASSLVSAGREGYTF